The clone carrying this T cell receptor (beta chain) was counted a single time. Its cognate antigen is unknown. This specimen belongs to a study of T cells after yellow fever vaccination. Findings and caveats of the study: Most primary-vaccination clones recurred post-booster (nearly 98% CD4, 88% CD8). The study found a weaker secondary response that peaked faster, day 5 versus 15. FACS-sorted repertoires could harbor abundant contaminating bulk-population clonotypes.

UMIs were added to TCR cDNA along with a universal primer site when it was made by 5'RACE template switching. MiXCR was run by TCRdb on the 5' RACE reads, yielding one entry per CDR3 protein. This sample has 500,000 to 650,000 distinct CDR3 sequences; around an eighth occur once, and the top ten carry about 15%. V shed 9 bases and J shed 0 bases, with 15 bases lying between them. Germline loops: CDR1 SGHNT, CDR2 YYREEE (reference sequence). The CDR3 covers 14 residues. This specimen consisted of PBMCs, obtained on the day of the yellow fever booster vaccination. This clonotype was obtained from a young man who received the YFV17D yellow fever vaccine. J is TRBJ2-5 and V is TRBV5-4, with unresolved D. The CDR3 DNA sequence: TGTGCCACCCTCCGGCACTCAGACCAAGAGACCCAGTACTTC. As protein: CATLRHSDQETQYF.